Listed below are T cell receptor beta chains from one sample, sequenced in a study of blood T cells in healthy people across ages. TCRdb fed the 5' RACE reads into MiXCR, producing one record per CDR3 protein. This table holds nearly 1 million distinct CDR3 sequences, about 53% found once. The sequenced sample was blood. These receptors were collected from a woman in her sixties or seventies in good health. Both conserved end residues are part of each CDR3. Each record gives: D gene, J gene, clone size, V gene, CDR3 protein, CDR3 DNA. A D gene is named only where the DNA matches it firmly. Not all rows give a size; the values are once, few, many and, for expanded clones, a class.

D: NA
J: TRBJ2-1
size: NA
V: TRBV29-1
CDR3: CSITPRVNEQFF
DNA: TGCAGCATTACCCCCCGGGTCAATGAGCAGTTCTTC

D: NA
J: TRBJ2-1
size: NA
V: TRBV20-1
CDR3: CSANHYADEQFF
DNA: TGCAGTGCTAACCACTACGCGGATGAGCAGTTCTTC

D: NA
J: TRBJ2-5
size: NA
V: TRBV14
CDR3: CASSQDFSVSQETQYF
DNA: TGTGCCAGCAGCCAAGATTTTTCCGTCAGTCAAGAGACCCAGTACTTC

D: NA
J: TRBJ2-5
size: NA
V: TRBV25-1
CDR3: CASSAEEPFGETQYF
DNA: TGTGCCAGCAGTGCCGAAGAACCCTTCGGAGAGACCCAGTACTTC

D: NA
J: TRBJ1-6
size: NA
V: TRBV20-1
CDR3: CSARVRGQGNSPLHF
DNA: TGCAGTGCTAGAGTAAGGGGCCAGGGTAATTCACCCCTCCACTTT

D: NA
J: TRBJ2-3
size: few
V: TRBV4-1
CDR3: CASNPTSVPPADTQYF
DNA: TGCGCCAGCAACCCCACAAGCGTCCCACCTGCGGATACGCAGTATTTT

D: TRBD1
J: TRBJ2-7
size: NA
V: TRBV28
CDR3: CAGSSRQGWYEQYF
DNA: TGTGCCGGCAGTTCTCGACAGGGCTGGTACGAGCAGTACTTC

D: NA
J: TRBJ1-5
size: NA
V: TRBV7-2
CDR3: CASSLAATLQQPQHF
DNA: TGTGCCAGCAGCTTAGCGGCAACCTTACAGCAGCCCCAGCATTTT

D: NA
J: TRBJ2-7
size: few
V: TRBV21-1
CDR3: CASSEQMRLQSRDEQYF
DNA: TGTGCCAGCAGCGAACAGATGCGACTCCAATCTCGGGACGAGCAGTACTTC

D: TRBD2
J: TRBJ2-7
size: NA
V: TRBV12-3/TRBV12-4
CDR3: CASRSSTSGGGGEQYF
DNA: TGTGCCAGCAGATCTTCGACTAGCGGGGGGGGTGGTGAGCAGTACTTC

D: TRBD2
J: TRBJ2-1
size: NA
V: TRBV10-3
CDR3: CAIKTTSGIVDEQFF
DNA: TGTGCCATCAAGACGACTAGCGGGATTGTGGATGAGCAGTTCTTC

D: TRBD1
J: TRBJ1-5
size: NA
V: TRBV6-2/TRBV6-3
CDR3: CATLRTGLVWPQHF
DNA: TGTGCCACCCTGCGGACAGGACTCGTGTGGCCCCAGCATTTT

D: NA
J: TRBJ2-7
size: many
V: TRBV7-9
CDR3: CASSPIYEQYF
DNA: TGTGCCAGCAGCCCTATATACGAGCAGTACTTC

D: NA
J: TRBJ2-5
size: few
V: TRBV10-2
CDR3: CASSESEPIGQYF
DNA: TGCGCCAGCAGTGAGAGTGAACCGATCGGGCAGTACTTC

D: NA
J: TRBJ1-2
size: NA
V: TRBV18
CDR3: CASSPRFGGKPVTF
DNA: TGTGCCAGCTCACCACGATTTGGGGGGAAGCCTGTCACCTTC

D: NA
J: TRBJ2-2
size: once
V: TRBV6-2/TRBV6-3
CDR3: CASREPESMTGELFF
DNA: TGTGCCAGCAGGGAACCCGAGTCCATGACCGGGGAGCTGTTTTTT

D: TRBD2
J: TRBJ2-1
size: few
V: TRBV7-8
CDR3: CASSLDRTSGLKNEQFF
DNA: TGTGCCAGCAGCTTAGACCGGACTAGCGGGTTGAAAAATGAGCAGTTCTTC

D: NA
J: TRBJ2-7
size: NA
V: TRBV6-8
CDR3: CASSYCTDWDYEQYF
DNA: TGTGCCAGCAGTTATTGCACGGATTGGGACTACGAGCAGTACTTC

D: TRBD1
J: TRBJ1-5
size: NA
V: TRBV7-2
CDR3: CASSSDRGYQPQHF
DNA: TGTGCCAGCAGCTCGGACAGGGGATATCAGCCCCAGCATTTT

D: NA
J: TRBJ1-1
size: few
V: TRBV4-3
CDR3: CASSQGGETEAFF
DNA: TGCGCCAGCAGCCAAGGAGGGGAAACTGAAGCTTTCTTT

D: NA
J: TRBJ2-7
size: NA
V: TRBV12-3/TRBV12-4
CDR3: CASRSGTYYEQYF
DNA: TGTGCCAGCAGATCCGGGACGTACTACGAGCAGTACTTC

D: NA
J: TRBJ2-5
size: NA
V: TRBV2
CDR3: CASENSAKETQYF
DNA: TGTGCCAGCGAGAATAGCGCGAAAGAGACCCAGTACTTC

D: NA
J: TRBJ2-7
size: NA
V: TRBV6-6
CDR3: CASRLWGQTYEQYF
DNA: TGTGCCAGCAGACTATGGGGACAAACCTACGAGCAGTACTTC

D: NA
J: TRBJ2-7
size: NA
V: TRBV4-2
CDR3: CASSQLNPQGPYEQYF
DNA: TGTGCCAGCAGCCAATTAAACCCACAGGGCCCCTACGAGCAGTACTTC